This TCR beta chain was documented in a study of blood T cell repertoires in COVID-19. Looking at the study overall: The study drew acute and convalescent COVID-19 samples from the United States, Italy and Spain. T cells, B-cell-depleted T cells, or PBMCs provided the cDNA or gDNA that served as material.

Original analysis: Reference gene primer amplification gave nucleated cell count estimates. Measured with immunoSEQ multiplex PCR; TCRdb has only the in-frame clones, and not every one. That table is the source of V, J and clone size, and D and trimming were worked out from the DNA. The table lists some 150,000 clones, approximately 80% of them singletons, with 25% to 30% in the top ten. The sequence was obtained from a woman aged 55 to 70 with acute or convalescent COVID-19. Sequences were obtained from peripheral blood.

For the CDR3, the DNA is TGTGCCAGCAGTTACAGGGTAGCGGGGAACAATGAGCAGTTCTTC. Translating it yields CASSYRVAGNNEQFF. The chain links TRBV6-5 to TRBJ2-1, with 8 bases fitting TRBD2. The CDR3 length is 15 residues. The V gene's germline CDR1 is MNHEY and CDR2 SVGAGI. J was trimmed by 5 bases and V by 2 bases; bases with no gene match: 5.